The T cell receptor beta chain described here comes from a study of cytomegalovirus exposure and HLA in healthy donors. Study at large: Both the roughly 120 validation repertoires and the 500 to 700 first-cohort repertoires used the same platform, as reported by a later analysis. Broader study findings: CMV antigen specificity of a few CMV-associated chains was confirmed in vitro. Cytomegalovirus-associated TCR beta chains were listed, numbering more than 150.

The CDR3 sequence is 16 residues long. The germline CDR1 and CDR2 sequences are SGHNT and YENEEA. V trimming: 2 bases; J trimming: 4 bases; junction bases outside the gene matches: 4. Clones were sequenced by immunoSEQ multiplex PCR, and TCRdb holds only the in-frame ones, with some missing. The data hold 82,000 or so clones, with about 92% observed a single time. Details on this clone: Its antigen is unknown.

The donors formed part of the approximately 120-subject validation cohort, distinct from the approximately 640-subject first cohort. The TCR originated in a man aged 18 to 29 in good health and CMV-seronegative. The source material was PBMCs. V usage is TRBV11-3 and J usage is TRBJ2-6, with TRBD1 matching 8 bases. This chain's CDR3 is CASSLRTGSGANVLTF. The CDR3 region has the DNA TGTGCCAGCAGCTTACGGACAGGGTCCGGGGCCAACGTCCTGACTTTC.